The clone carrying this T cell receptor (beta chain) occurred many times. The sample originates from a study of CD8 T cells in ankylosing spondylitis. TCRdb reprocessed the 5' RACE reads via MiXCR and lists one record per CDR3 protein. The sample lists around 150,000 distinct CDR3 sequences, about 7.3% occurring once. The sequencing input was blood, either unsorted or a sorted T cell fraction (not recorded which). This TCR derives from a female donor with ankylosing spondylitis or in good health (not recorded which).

DNA for the CDR3: TGCAGCGTTGATGGGACAGGGGGAGAGCAGTACTTC. It yields the protein CSVDGTGGEQYF. The chain couples TRBV29-1 to TRBJ2-7; 11 nucleotides match TRBD1. Germline assignment: CDR1 SQVTM and CDR2 ANQGSEA. With 3 bases clipped from V and 7 bases from J, the junction kept 2 bases outside the gene matches. The CDR3 loop spans 12 amino acids.